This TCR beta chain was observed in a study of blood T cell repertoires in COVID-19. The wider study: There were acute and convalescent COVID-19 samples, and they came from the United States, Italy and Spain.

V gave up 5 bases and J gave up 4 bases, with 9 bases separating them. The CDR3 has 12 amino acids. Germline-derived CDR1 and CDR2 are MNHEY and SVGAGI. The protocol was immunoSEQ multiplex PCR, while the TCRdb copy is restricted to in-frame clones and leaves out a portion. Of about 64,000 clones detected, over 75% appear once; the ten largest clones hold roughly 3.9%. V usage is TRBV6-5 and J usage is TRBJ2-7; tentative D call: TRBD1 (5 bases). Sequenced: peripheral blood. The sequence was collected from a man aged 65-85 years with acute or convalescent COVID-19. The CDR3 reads CASSHQGYEQYF. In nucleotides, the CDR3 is TGTGCCAGCAGTCACCAGGGTTACGAGCAGTACTTC.